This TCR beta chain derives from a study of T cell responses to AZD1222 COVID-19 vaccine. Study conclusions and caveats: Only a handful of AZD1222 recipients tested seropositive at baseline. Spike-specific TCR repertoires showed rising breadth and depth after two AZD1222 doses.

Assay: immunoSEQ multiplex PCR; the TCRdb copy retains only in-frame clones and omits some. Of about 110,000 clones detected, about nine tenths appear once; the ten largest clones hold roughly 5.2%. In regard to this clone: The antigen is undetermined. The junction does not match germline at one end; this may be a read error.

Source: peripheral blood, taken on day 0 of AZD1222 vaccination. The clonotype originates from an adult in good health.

CDR3 in amino acids: CSGEQGRNTEAFF. In nucleotides, the CDR3 is TGCAGCGGTGAACAGGGTCGGAACACTGAAGCTTTCTTT. The chain has TRBV29-1 and TRBJ1-1, with D possibly matching TRBD1 (6 bases). There are 13 residues in the CDR3. CDR1 is SQVTM, CDR2 ANQGSEA, per germline.